This T cell receptor beta chain was profiled in a study of TIL therapy for anti-PD-1-resistant metastatic lung cancer. Regarding time point: pre-treatment sample, taken before nivolumab and TIL therapy. Pleural nodules or supraclavicular lymph nodes made up most of the excised metastases sampled. Sequencing used immunoSEQ v3. Sequencing used immunoSEQ multiplex PCR; TCRdb keeps in-frame clones, though not all of them. The data hold roughly 7,000 clones, with 50% to 70% observed a single time. Germline V gene sequence: CDR1 LGHDT, CDR2 YNNKEL (reference sequence). V was clipped by 4 bases and J by 0 bases, with 6 bases between them. The CDR3 has 13 residues.

The gene calls are TRBV3-1 (or the pseudogene TRBV3-2) and TRBJ1-1; D might be TRBD1 (5 bases). Sequenced material: tumor tissue, taken at baseline. The sequence came from a person aged 25 to 80 with non-small cell lung cancer. CDR3 sequence (DNA): TGTGCCAGCAGCCGGGGCCTGAACACTGAAGCTTTCTTT. Residues: CASSRGLNTEAFF.